Listed here is a single T cell receptor beta chain. The authors' processing: Researchers report that nucleated cell counts were estimated from reference gene primer amplification. The data were produced by immunoSEQ multiplex PCR, yet TCRdb's version contains in-frame clones alone and is incomplete. That table is the source of V, J and clone size, and D and trimming were worked out from the DNA. The sample has approximately 160,000 clones, about 86% seen once. The data derive from a study of blood T cell repertoires in COVID-19. Study in general: Italy, Spain and the United States were the sources of the convalescent and acute COVID-19 samples. T cells, B-cell-depleted T cells, or PBMCs provided the cDNA or gDNA that served as material.

The sequence derives from a woman older than 75 with acute or convalescent COVID-19. Material for sequencing was peripheral blood.

The CDR3 is CASTGTGVRYF. CDR3 coding DNA: TGTGCCAGCACCGGGACAGGGGTACGGTACTTC. The chain carries TRBV7-2 and TRBJ2-5, with TRBD1 matching 10 bases. The CDR3 length is 11 residues. Germline CDR1 is SGHTA and CDR2 is FQGNSA. The ends lost 7 bases at V and 13 bases at J; junction bases unmatched: 6.